Below are 15 T cell receptor beta chains sequenced from a single sample in a study of OX40 agonist ivuxolimab in advanced cancers. Libraries were prepared by immunoSEQ multiplex PCR; TCRdb keeps only in-frame clonotypes and omits some of them. The profile shows about 31,000 clones, about 88% of them singletons. Sequencing used CD4+ or CD8+ T cells sorted from blood, obtained in a trial of the OX40 agonist ivuxolimab. The receptors shown here come from an adult with an advanced solid tumor such as melanoma, head and neck, liver or kidney cancer.

The chain uses TRBV5-6 and TRBJ2-7, with D tentatively TRBD2 (6 bases). Looked up from germline, CDR1 is SGHDT and CDR2 is YYEEEE. V lost 5 bases and J 0 bases, leaving 12 bases between the germline ends. The CDR3 length is 14 residues. The CDR3 sequence: CASSRGVSSYEQYF. The CDR3 bases are TGTGCCAGCAGTCGCGGGGTTAGCTCCTACGAGCAGTACTTC.

The rearrangement uses TRBV5-6 and TRBJ2-7; no firm D call. V lost 0 bases to trimming and J lost 4 bases, with 2 bases between them. The germline CDR1 and CDR2 sequences are SGHDT and YYEEEE. There are 11 residues in the CDR3. The CDR3 reads CASSLAYEQYF. CDR3 sequence (DNA): TGTGCCAGCAGCTTGGCGTACGAGCAGTACTTC. The complete variable domain, with remaining parts taken from reference TRBV5-6 and TRBJ2-7, reads DAGVTQSPTHLIKTRGQQVTLRCSPKSGHDTVSWYQQALGQGPQFIFQYYEEEERQRGNFPDRFSGHQFPNYSSELNVNALLLGDSALYLCASSLAYEQYFGPGTRLTVT.

This chain joins TRBV21-1 and TRBJ1-5; TRBD1, as called in the table, went unchecked against the DNA. TRBV21-1 is tagged as a pseudogene. This CDR3 contains 15 residues. In DNA, the CDR3 is TGTGCCAGCAGCAAAGTGGAACAGGGGGTTCAGCCCCAGCATTTT. Its protein is CASSKVEQGVQPQHF.

The rearrangement joins TRBV28 to TRBJ2-1; a possible D gene is TRBD2 (7 bases). The V end lost 3 bases, the J end lost 1 base, and 19 bases lay between the germline ends. CDR1 is MDHEN, CDR2 SYDVKM, per germline. CDR3 length equals 18 residues. For the CDR3, the DNA is TGTGCCAGCAGTTTCGTTCCTCGGGGGCGGGGGTCCTACAATGAGCAGTTCTTC. Translating gives CASSFVPRGRGSYNEQFF.

This chain uses TRBV30 with TRBJ1-2; D uncertain. The CDR3 contains 15 residues. In germline, CDR1 is GTSNPN, CDR2 SVGIG (reference sequence). With 1 base removed from V and 5 bases from J, the gap between germline ends came to 17 bases. CDR3 residues: CAWSEGRQEIYGYTF. As DNA, the CDR3 is TGTGCCTGGAGTGAGGGAAGGCAGGAGATTTATGGCTACACCTTC.

The chain recombines TRBV28 with TRBJ1-2; TRBD1 matches at 10 bases. The CDR3 has 16 amino acids. With 5 bases clipped from V and 6 bases from J, the junction kept 12 bases outside the gene matches. Germline CDR1 reads MDHEN; CDR2 reads SYDVKM. The CDR3 loop is CASSPTGTGDRDGYTF. CDR3 bases: TGTGCCAGCAGTCCGACCGGGACAGGGGACCGCGATGGCTACACCTTC.

This chain uses TRBV19 with TRBJ2-5; 12 bases match TRBD2. The germline V gene has CDR1 LNHDA and CDR2 SQIVND (reference sequence). The V and J ends lost 1 base and 2 bases, in that order; junction bases with no gene match: 2. This CDR3 has 16 residues. The CDR3 sequence: CASSIGLAGEQETQYF. CDR3 nucleotides: TGTGCCAGTAGTATAGGACTAGCGGGGGAACAAGAGACCCAGTACTTC.

The V and J genes are TRBV11-2 and TRBJ2-3; 8 bases align to TRBD2. V lost 3 bases to trimming and J lost 2 bases; unmatched junction nucleotides: 10. This CDR3 is 17 amino acids long. Germline values: CDR1 SGHAT, CDR2 FQNNGV. The CDR3, as DNA: TGTGCCAGCAGCTTCCCGAGGGGCGGGAGGCCCACAGATACGCAGTATTTT. Amino acids: CASSFPRGGRPTDTQYF.

This chain links TRBV5-1 with TRBJ2-7; 12 bases align to TRBD2. CDR3 length: 14 amino acids. V gave up 4 bases and J gave up 3 bases; unmatched junction bases: 2. Looked up from germline, CDR1 is SGHRS and CDR2 is YFSETQ. CDR3 DNA sequence: TGCGCCAGCAGCCTGACTAGCGGGAGCTACGAGCAGTACTTC. It yields the protein CASSLTSGSYEQYF. The full variable domain, its missing parts supplied by reference TRBV5-1 and TRBJ2-7, is KAGVTQTPRYLIKTRGQQVTLSCSPISGHRSVSWYQQTPGQGLQFLFEYFSETQRNKGNFPGRFSGRQFSNSRSEMNVSTLELGDSALYLCASSLTSGSYEQYFGPGTRLTVT.

The J gene is TRBJ2-1, the V gene TRBV19, with TRBD2 identical over 10 bases. Germline trimming cut 7 bases from V and 6 bases from J; bases unmatched to any gene: 6. This CDR3 comprises 14 residues. From germline, CDR1 is LNHDA and CDR2 SQIVND (reference sequence). The CDR3 nucleotides are TGTGCCAGTAATCCGGGACTAGCGCTCAATGAGCAGTTCTTC. Encoded protein: CASNPGLALNEQFF.

The chain recombines TRBV27 with TRBJ1-1, with D possibly being TRBD1 (5 bases). The V gene's germline CDR1 is MNHEY and CDR2 SMNVEV (reference sequence). V was cut by 6 bases and J by 0 bases, with 14 bases left in between. CDR3 length equals 15 residues. CDR3 amino acids: CASSFMGRMNTEAFF. CDR3 coding DNA: TGTGCCAGCAGCTTTATGGGACGGATGAACACTGAAGCTTTCTTT.

The chain couples TRBV7-9 to TRBJ2-1; D assignment may be TRBD1 or TRBD2 (5 bases each). The CDR3 totals 16 residues. V lost 1 base and J lost 12, with 22 bases in between. Germline CDR1 SEHNR, CDR2 FQNEAQ (reference sequence). The CDR3 reads CASSLGDPPFGLMQFF. CDR3 coding DNA: TGTGCCAGCAGCTTAGGGGACCCCCCTTTTGGTTTGATGCAGTTCTTC.

In regard to this clone: This could be a read error, since a much larger clone is one nucleotide away. DNA for the CDR3: TGTGTCAGCAGTTACCACGGAAAGGACTACGAGCAGTACTTC. Protein product: CVSSYHGKDYEQYF. The V gene is TRBV6-5, the J gene TRBJ2-7; D not resolved. This CDR3 spans 14 amino acids. Germline V gene data show CDR1 as MNHEY and CDR2 as SVGAGI.

J is TRBJ2-1 and V is TRBV11-2, with 9 bases lining up with TRBD2. The CDR3 extends over 17 amino acids. Germline V gene data show CDR1 as SGHAT and CDR2 as FQNNGV. V lost 3 bases and J lost 3; bases outside the gene matches: 9. As DNA, the CDR3 is TGTGCCAGCAGCTTCCGCCCCCTAGCGGGACACTACAATGAGCAGTTCTTC. Translating it yields CASSFRPLAGHYNEQFF.

The chain couples TRBV6-4 to TRBJ2-1, with 8 bases identical to TRBD2. This CDR3 region has 16 residues. Germline lookup yields CDR1 MRHNA and CDR2 SNTAGT. V shed 0 bases and J 6 bases; nucleotides not matched to a gene: 7. DNA for the CDR3: TGTGCCAGCAGTGACTCGAGCGGGAGTGGAGGCAATGAGCAGTTCTTC. This codes for CASSDSSGSGGNEQFF.